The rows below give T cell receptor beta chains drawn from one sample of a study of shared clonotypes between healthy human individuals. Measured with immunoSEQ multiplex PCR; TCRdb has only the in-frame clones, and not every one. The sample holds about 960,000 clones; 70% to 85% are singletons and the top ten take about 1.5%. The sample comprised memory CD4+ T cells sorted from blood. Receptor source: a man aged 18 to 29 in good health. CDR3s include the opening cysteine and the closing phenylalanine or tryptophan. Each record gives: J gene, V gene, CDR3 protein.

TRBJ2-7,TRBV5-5,CASSPSGLAGGYEQYF
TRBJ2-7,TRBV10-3,CAISSPDYSYEQYF
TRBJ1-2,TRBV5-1,CASSPLSGPTNYGYTF
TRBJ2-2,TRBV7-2,CASSPSSGNTGELFF
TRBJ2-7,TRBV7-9,CASSFTFYEQYF
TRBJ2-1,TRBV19,CASRDRVEYNEQFF
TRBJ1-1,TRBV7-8,CASSPRGTEAFF
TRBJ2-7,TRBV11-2,CASSPQGREQYF
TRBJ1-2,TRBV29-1,CSVGADYGYTF
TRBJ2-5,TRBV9,CASSVGAGNQETQYF
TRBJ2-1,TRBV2,CASSGTSVVRWFQFF
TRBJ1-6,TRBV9,CASSVQGVGSPLHF
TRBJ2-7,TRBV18,CASSQAQGREQYF
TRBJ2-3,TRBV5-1,CASSLRGATDTQYF
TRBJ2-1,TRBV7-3,CASSLTGSVGGQGNEQFF
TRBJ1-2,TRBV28,CASSLRSGGIYGYTF
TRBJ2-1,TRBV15,CATSRSPIAGVGDEQFF
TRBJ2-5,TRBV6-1,CASSVGGPSQGTQYF
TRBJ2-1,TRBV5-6,CASSAGTRTGSSYNEQFF
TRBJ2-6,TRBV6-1,CASSEEGQALSGANVLTF
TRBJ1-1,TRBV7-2,CASSLGRTGDEAFF
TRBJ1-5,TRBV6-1,CASSVGKGVYQPQHF
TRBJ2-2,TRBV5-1,CASSTYSGRGELFF
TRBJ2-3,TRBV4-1,CASSHGTSGRDTQYF
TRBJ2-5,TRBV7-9,CASSLDWRDSQYF
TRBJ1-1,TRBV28,CASRRDDWIEAFF
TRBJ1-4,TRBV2,CASSENPRLGEKLFF
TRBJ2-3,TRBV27,CASSLLGPNLADSSDTQYF
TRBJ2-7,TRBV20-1,CSAFSAEQYF
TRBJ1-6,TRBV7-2,CASSLKAGQGSPLHF
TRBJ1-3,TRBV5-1,CASRQGALGNTIYF
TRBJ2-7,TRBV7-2,CASSQSLIGGSGEQYF
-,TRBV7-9,CASSHTVGTEQYF
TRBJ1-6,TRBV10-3,CAIRTGVDSPLHF
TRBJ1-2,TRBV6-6,CASSRRQGPNYGYTF
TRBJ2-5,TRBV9,CASSSPGGGAIGETQYF
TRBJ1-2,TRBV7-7,CASSLRTGDYGYTF